The rows below give T cell receptor beta chains drawn from one sample of a study of neurological immune-mediated disorders. MiXCR, run by TCRdb on the 5' RACE reads, gives a single entry per CDR3 protein. This sample has approximately 44,000 distinct CDR3 sequences, with around 13% found just once. The sequenced sample was CD4+ T cells from blood. Receptors originate from a woman aged 55-69 years with HTLV-1-associated myelopathy (HAM/TSP). Both conserved end residues are part of each CDR3. Fields, in order: clone size, J gene, D gene, V gene, CDR3 DNA, CDR3 protein. The D gene is left open where the match is weak. Only part of the rows carry a size: once, few, many, or a class if the clone is expanded.

clone_size: many
j_call: TRBJ2-1
d_call: TRBD2
v_call: TRBV18
cdr3_nt: TGTGCCAGCTCACGGAAACTAGCGGGGGGATACAATGAGCAGTTCTTC
cdr3_aa: CASSRKLAGGYNEQFF

clone_size: -
j_call: TRBJ2-1
d_call: -
v_call: TRBV30
cdr3_nt: TGTGCCTGGAGTGTAGCCCCTATGGTGTCTGGCAATGAGCAGTTCTTC
cdr3_aa: CAWSVAPMVSGNEQFF

clone_size: many
j_call: TRBJ2-5
d_call: -
v_call: TRBV20-1
cdr3_nt: TGCAGTGCTACCCAAGAGACCCAGTACTTC
cdr3_aa: CSATQETQYF

clone_size: many
j_call: TRBJ2-3
d_call: TRBD2
v_call: TRBV15
cdr3_nt: TGTGCCACCAGCGCCAGAAGCGGGGGGACAGATACGCAGTATTTT
cdr3_aa: CATSARSGGTDTQYF

clone_size: many
j_call: TRBJ2-6
d_call: -
v_call: TRBV6-1
cdr3_nt: TGTGCCAGCGGGTTCCCATCTAGTACACGGCGTGGGGCCAACGTCCTGACTTTC
cdr3_aa: CASGFPSSTRRGANVLTF

clone_size: many
j_call: TRBJ2-3
d_call: -
v_call: TRBV2
cdr3_nt: TGTGCCAGCAGTGAAAGACTATATACGCAGTATTTT
cdr3_aa: CASSERLYTQYF

clone_size: many
j_call: TRBJ1-1
d_call: -
v_call: TRBV20-1
cdr3_nt: TGCAGTGCGGGGCGGGCTTTCTTT
cdr3_aa: CSAGRAFF

clone_size: many
j_call: TRBJ2-3
d_call: -
v_call: TRBV20-1
cdr3_nt: TGCAGTGCTAGGGAGTTAGGGTCGGGAACTGGTAGCACAGATACGCAGTATTTT
cdr3_aa: CSARELGSGTGSTDTQYF

clone_size: many
j_call: TRBJ2-3
d_call: -
v_call: TRBV20-1
cdr3_nt: TGCAGTGCTAGGGACCCCGAGAGAGATACGCAGTATTTT
cdr3_aa: CSARDPERDTQYF

clone_size: -
j_call: TRBJ1-1
d_call: -
v_call: TRBV5-1
cdr3_nt: TGCGCCAGCAGCTTGCAGTTAAGCACTGAAGCTTTCTTT
cdr3_aa: CASSLQLSTEAFF

clone_size: many
j_call: TRBJ2-3
d_call: -
v_call: TRBV5-1
cdr3_nt: TGCGCCAGCAGCTTGGTTTACTCAGATACGCAGTATTTT
cdr3_aa: CASSLVYSDTQYF

clone_size: many
j_call: TRBJ2-3
d_call: TRBD1
v_call: TRBV4-2
cdr3_nt: TGTGCCAGCAGCCAATCGCCGGGACAGACCACAGATACGCAGTATTTT
cdr3_aa: CASSQSPGQTTDTQYF

clone_size: many
j_call: TRBJ2-3
d_call: TRBD1
v_call: TRBV7-9
cdr3_nt: TGTGCCAGCAGCCTCGCGACAGGGGTCGGCACAGATACGCAGTATTTT
cdr3_aa: CASSLATGVGTDTQYF

clone_size: many
j_call: TRBJ2-7
d_call: -
v_call: TRBV18
cdr3_nt: TGTGCCAGCTCACCTATGGGAGGAGGACTCTCCTACGAGCAGTACTTC
cdr3_aa: CASSPMGGGLSYEQYF

clone_size: many
j_call: TRBJ1-5
d_call: -
v_call: TRBV5-6
cdr3_nt: TGTGCCAGCAGCAATTGGCGGTCGGTCAATCAGCCCCAGCATTTT
cdr3_aa: CASSNWRSVNQPQHF

clone_size: once
j_call: TRBJ2-5
d_call: -
v_call: TRBV7-7
cdr3_nt: TGTGCTAGCAGCTTAGCGTCTGTTTTTGGCGAGACCCAGTACTTC
cdr3_aa: CASSLASVFGETQYF

clone_size: many
j_call: TRBJ2-3
d_call: TRBD2
v_call: TRBV9
cdr3_nt: TGTGCCAGCAGCCTTAGCGGGGTAACCACAGATACGCAGTATTTT
cdr3_aa: CASSLSGVTTDTQYF

clone_size: few
j_call: TRBJ2-1
d_call: -
v_call: TRBV2
cdr3_nt: TGTGCCAGCAGTGGCAGGGGAAATTGGCTCAATGAGCAGTTCTTC
cdr3_aa: CASSGRGNWLNEQFF